This entry lists 19 T cell receptor beta chains sequenced from one sample in a study of shared clonotypes between healthy human individuals. Some clones are missing from TCRdb's copy, which holds only in-frame ones; the method was immunoSEQ multiplex PCR. The table lists 2.5 million or so clones, approximately 90% of them singletons. Sequences were obtained from naive CD4+ T cells sorted from blood. Subset defined: CD45RA+ positively selected. The receptors were sampled from a man between 18 and 29 years old in good health.

This clone was recorded a few times. The rearrangement uses TRBV7-9 and TRBJ1-5; 9 bases map to TRBD1. The V gene's germline CDR1 is SEHNR and CDR2 FQNEAQ (reference sequence). V gave up 8 bases and J gave up 7 bases; unmatched junction bases: 3. CDR3 length: 12 amino acids. The CDR3 here is CASQQGAQPQHF. The CDR3 DNA follows: TGTGCCAGCCAACAGGGGGCCCAGCCCCAGCATTTT.

The gene calls are TRBV7-8 and TRBJ1-2, with 7 bases fitting TRBD1. Trimming cost V 1 base and J 8 bases; bases outside gene matches: 10. Germline loops: CDR1 SGHVS, CDR2 FQNEAQ. This CDR3 is built from 15 residues. The CDR3 protein is CASSLVRGPPEGYTF. DNA of the CDR3: TGTGCCAGCAGCTTAGTGAGGGGGCCCCCTGAAGGCTACACCTTC.

This clone was counted a single time. The gene calls are TRBV14 and TRBJ2-5; maybe TRBD1 (5 bases). CDR1 and CDR2 (germline): SGHDN, FVKESK. Trimming cost V 3 bases and J 5 bases, with 13 bases left between them. The CDR3 is 14 amino acids. CDR3 bases: TGTGCCAGCAGCCAGGGGCGGACGTGGGAGACCCAGTACTTC. Protein: CASSQGRTWETQYF. Filled out from reference TRBV14 and TRBJ2-5, the complete variable domain reads EAGVTQFPSHSVIEKGQTVTLRCDPISGHDNLYWYRRVMGKEIKFLLHFVKESKQDESGMPNNRFLAERTGGTYSTLKVQPAELEDSGVYFCASSQGRTWETQYFGPGTRLLVL.

The chain uses TRBV7-9 and TRBJ2-7, with 13 bases identical to TRBD2. From germline, CDR1 is SEHNR and CDR2 FQNEAQ (reference sequence). The V and J ends lost 5 bases and 7 bases, in that order; junction bases with no gene match: 14. The CDR3 length is 17 residues. The CDR3 region is CASSTLPTSGRAGEQYF. The CDR3 DNA reads TGTGCCAGCAGCACGCTCCCTACTAGCGGGAGGGCCGGTGAGCAGTACTTC. The full variable domain, in which reference TRBV7-9 and TRBJ2-7 provide the parts outside the CDR3, is DTGVSQNPRHKITKRGQNVTFRCDPISEHNRLYWYRQTLGQGPEFLTYFQNEAQLEKSRLLSDRFSAERPKGSFSTLEIQRTEQGDSAMYLCASSTLPTSGRAGEQYFGPGTRLTVT.

The chain employs TRBV4-1 and TRBJ2-7; weak D call: TRBD2 (5 bases). The CDR3 length is 19 residues. Per the germline V gene, CDR1 is MGHRA and CDR2 is YSYEKL. Trimming took 1 base from V and 1 from J, leaving 23 bases between them. The CDR3 sequence is CASSQALGEHIPFSYEQYF. The CDR3 DNA follows: TGCGCCAGCAGCCAAGCTCTGGGAGAACATATACCATTTTCCTACGAGCAGTACTTC.

Concerning this clone: This CDR3 is also generated by other DNA sequences in the sample. V usage is TRBV2 and J usage is TRBJ1-2; possibly TRBD1 for D (6 bases). Germline lookup yields CDR1 SNHLY and CDR2 FYNNEI. The CDR3 is 12 amino acids. With 6 bases removed from V and 4 bases from J, the gap between germline ends came to 9 bases. Here the CDR3 DNA reads TGTGCCAGCAGCGCAGGGGTCTATGGCTACACCTTC. Translated, it gives CASSAGVYGYTF.

The gene calls are TRBV6-1 and TRBJ2-2; D gene unclear. Germline-derived CDR1 and CDR2 are MNHNS and SASEGT. This CDR3 comprises 14 residues. V shed 4 bases and J shed 0 bases, with 6 bases lying between them. In nucleotides, the CDR3 is TGTGCCAGCAGTGCCCAGACGAACACCGGGGAGCTGTTTTTT. Its protein product is CASSAQTNTGELFF.

The V and J genes are TRBV30 and TRBJ2-5; D is perhaps TRBD2 (6 bases). The J call may be mistaken, given a closer DNA end match to TRBJ2-7. Per germline, CDR1 GTSNPN and CDR2 SVGIG (reference sequence). The CDR3 totals 12 residues. CDR3 region: CAWTSASYEQYF. Here the CDR3 DNA reads TGTGCCTGGACTAGCGCGTCCTACGAGCAGTACTTC.

This sequence joins TRBV5-6 and TRBJ2-5; 8 bases are a match to TRBD2. Germline V gene lookup returns CDR1 SGHDT and CDR2 YYEEEE. This CDR3 has 15 amino acids. V shed 0 bases and J 2 bases; nucleotides not matched to a gene: 3. The CDR3 DNA sequence: TGTGCCAGCAGCTTGGTCCGGGGGGGTCAAGAGACCCAGTACTTC. Protein product: CASSLVRGGQETQYF.

The V and J genes are TRBV5-4 and TRBJ2-5; 9 positions match TRBD1. This CDR3 is 15 amino acids long. Germline lookup yields CDR1 SGHNT and CDR2 YYREEE (reference sequence). V shed 3 bases, J shed 1 base, and the junction held 4 bases outside the gene matches. CDR3 region: CASSSWTGVQETQYF. As DNA, the CDR3 is TGTGCCAGCAGCTCCTGGACAGGGGTCCAAGAGACCCAGTACTTC. The entire variable domain, with the rest obtained from reference TRBV5-4 and TRBJ2-5, is as follows: ETGVTQSPTHLIKTRGQQVTLRCSSQSGHNTVSWYQQALGQGPQFIFQYYREEENGRGNFPPRFSGLQFPNYSSELNVNALELDDSALYLCASSSWTGVQETQYFGPGTRLLVL.

V gene TRBV9 combines with J gene TRBJ2-3, with D perhaps matching TRBD2 (5 bases). Per germline, CDR1 SGDLS and CDR2 YYNGEE. Trimming shortened V by 2 bases and J by 6 bases, and 7 bases separated the two germline ends. The CDR3 contains 12 residues. The DNA for the CDR3 is TGTGCCAGCAGCGTGACGGGGGATACGCAGTATTTT. Protein sequence: CASSVTGDTQYF. Based on the CDR3 plus reference TRBV9 and TRBJ2-3, the full variable domain is DSGVTQTPKHLITATGQRVTLRCSPRSGDLSVYWYQQSLDQGLQFLIQYYNGEERAKGNILERFSAQQFPDLHSELNLSSLELGDSALYFCASSVTGDTQYFGPGTRLTVL.

The rearrangement uses TRBV2 and TRBJ1-3; D may be TRBD1 (6 bases). Between the trimmed V and J ends, which lost 3 bases and 3 bases, there was a span of 15 bases. The germline CDR1 and CDR2 sequences are SNHLY and FYNNEI. The CDR3 sequence is 16 residues long. In DNA form, the CDR3 reads TGTGCCAGCAGTGACTCCAGACGGACAGTTGGAAACACCATATATTTT. Amino acid sequence: CASSDSRRTVGNTIYF.

The J gene is TRBJ2-1, the V gene TRBV4-2, with TRBD2 matching over 9 bases. The CDR3 totals 16 residues. The V gene end was trimmed by 4 bases and the J gene end by 7 bases; junction bases not matched to a gene: 11. Germline loops: CDR1 LGHNA, CDR2 YNFKEQ. The CDR3 loop reads CASSPTGTSSNNEQFF. In nucleotides, the CDR3 is TGTGCCAGCAGCCCTACCGGGACTAGCTCTAATAATGAGCAGTTCTTC.

A word on this clone: Other nucleotide sequences from this sample produce the same CDR3. CDR3 nucleotides: TGTGCCAGCTCACCGGTCTTGAACACTGAAGCTTTCTTT. Translation: CASSPVLNTEAFF. The chain has TRBV18 and TRBJ1-1; D unclear. This CDR3 comprises 13 residues. V shed 3 bases and J shed 0 bases, with 5 bases lying between them. Germline V gene sequence: CDR1 KGHSH, CDR2 LQKENI.

The chain links TRBV6-5 to TRBJ2-7, with 8 bases aligning to TRBD1. The CDR3 length is 15 residues. Germline-derived CDR1 and CDR2 are MNHEY and SVGAGI. J gave up 6 bases and V 7 bases, and 14 bases lay outside the gene matches. CDR3 in amino acids: CASNPTRQGTGEQYF. The DNA for the CDR3 is TGTGCCAGCAACCCGACTCGACAGGGGACGGGCGAGCAGTACTTC.

The sample holds one count of this clone. This chain joins TRBV27 and TRBJ2-5, with D unresolved. CDR3 length: 14 amino acids. V lost 4 bases to trimming and J lost 2 bases, with 11 bases between them. The germline V gene has CDR1 MNHEY and CDR2 SMNVEV (reference sequence). CDR3 residues: CASSWTDAQETQYF. CDR3 DNA: TGTGCCAGCAGTTGGACGGACGCTCAAGAGACCCAGTACTTC.

This chain links TRBV5-1 with TRBJ1-4, with D possibly being TRBD1 (5 bases). Trimming took off 1 base at V and 4 bases at J, with 11 bases between the two ends. Looked up from germline, CDR1 is SGHRS and CDR2 is YFSETQ. The CDR3 totals 15 residues. CDR3 sequence reads: CASSLTGDFNEKLFF. The CDR3 nucleotides read TGCGCCAGCAGCTTGACCGGGGACTTTAATGAAAAACTGTTTTTT. The complete variable domain, with remaining parts taken from reference TRBV5-1 and TRBJ1-4, reads KAGVTQTPRYLIKTRGQQVTLSCSPISGHRSVSWYQQTPGQGLQFLFEYFSETQRNKGNFPGRFSGRQFSNSRSEMNVSTLELGDSALYLCASSLTGDFNEKLFFGSGTQLSVL.

This chain joins TRBV6-6 and TRBJ1-1, with D possibly TRBD1 on 6 matching bases. This CDR3 spans 14 amino acids. CDR1 and CDR2 from the germline V gene are MNHNY and SVGAGI (reference sequence). Trimming pared 4 bases from V and 5 bases from J, leaving 14 bases between. CDR3 DNA: TGTGCCAGCAGTTTCACCCGAGGGGGGACTGAAGCTTTCTTT. This encodes CASSFTRGGTEAFF.

This sequence joins TRBV7-2 and TRBJ1-6, with unresolved D. Germline assignment: CDR1 SGHTA and CDR2 FQGNSA. This CDR3 contains 17 residues. Trimming shortened V by 1 base and J by 9 bases, and 19 bases separated the two germline ends. In nucleotides, the CDR3 is TGTGCCAGCAGCTTAGATCTTGGTTCCACATGGAGTTCACCCCTCCACTTT. It is translated as CASSLDLGSTWSSPLHF.